One and the same sample provided the 22 T cell receptor beta chains below, sequenced in a study of molecular identifiers for immune sequencing clone quantification. In TCRdb, the PCR reads were re-called with MiXCR into one record per CDR3 protein. This sample has some 41,000 distinct CDR3 sequences, with approximately 18% found just once. Input material: naive CD8+ T cells from blood, with Jurkat cell RNA spiked in. Subset indicated: FACS-sorted CD8+CD4-CCR7+CD45RA+ naive T cells. The receptors shown here come from a human donor in good health. Some libraries in this study had Jurkat cell RNA spiked in.

Notes on this clonotype: The junction departs from germline at one end; a sequencing error may be responsible. V gene TRBV4-3 combines with J gene TRBJ2-2; the D gene is possibly TRBD2 (5 bases). The CDR3 totals 13 residues. Germline CDR1 reads LGHNA; CDR2 reads YSLEER. CDR3 in amino acids: CASSRTNTGELFF. CDR3 DNA: TGCGCCAGCAGTCGAACGAACACCGGGGAGTTGTTTTTT.

This clonotype was seen at least ten times. J is TRBJ1-4 and V is TRBV28; D is ambiguous. This CDR3 has 12 residues. V was pared by 5 bases and J by 7 bases, with 8 bases between. CDR1 is MDHEN, CDR2 SYDVKM, per germline. CDR3 sequence (DNA): TGTGCCAGCAGTCGAACAGCTGAAAAACTGTTTTTT. Its translation: CASSRTAEKLFF.

This clonotype was found many times. The gene calls are TRBV12-3 or TRBV12-4 and TRBJ2-1, with D maybe TRBD2 (6 bases). V dropped 6 bases and J dropped 5 bases, with 14 bases sitting between them. This CDR3 spans 14 amino acids. This CDR3 is CASSPGTFNNEQFF. In DNA form, the CDR3 reads TGTGCCAGCAGCCCCGGGACTTTCAACAATGAGCAGTTCTTC.

This clonotype was found many times. A junction boundary mismatches the germline segment, possibly from a read error. The chain combines TRBV20-1 with TRBJ2-6; a possible D gene is TRBD1 (6 bases). Germline loops: CDR1 DFQATT, CDR2 SNEGSKA (reference sequence). This CDR3 spans 15 amino acids. The CDR3 protein is CSAPDRTSGANVLTF. The CDR3 nucleotides read TGTAGTGCTCCTGACAGGACCTCTGGGGCCAACGTCCTGACTTTC.

At least ten counts were recorded for this clonotype. The chain recombines TRBV27 with TRBJ1-1, with a tentative D call TRBD1 (5 bases). Trimming stripped 3 bases from V and 5 bases from J, with 13 bases between. This CDR3 comprises 14 residues. Germline assignment: CDR1 MNHEY and CDR2 SMNVEV (reference sequence). The CDR3 spells CASSFFAGGTEAFF. The CDR3 DNA sequence: TGTGCCAGCAGTTTTTTTGCGGGGGGGACTGAAGCTTTCTTT.

In this sample, this clonotype turned up many times. V is TRBV7-6 and J is TRBJ2-6; D might be TRBD1 (6 bases). Germline V lookup: CDR1 SGHVS, CDR2 FNYEAQ. The CDR3 is made up of 18 amino acids. Trimming took off 4 bases at V and 0 bases at J, with 16 bases between the two ends. CDR3 sequence: CASSSLGRGPSGANVLTF. The CDR3 region has the DNA TGTGCCAGCAGCTCATTGGGCAGGGGACCCTCTGGGGCCAACGTCCTGACTTTC. The full variable domain, with the rest looked up from reference TRBV7-6 and TRBJ2-6, is GAGVSQSPRYKVTKRGQDVALRCDPISGHVSLYWYRQALGQGPEFLTYFNYEAQQDKSGLPNDRFSAERPEGSISTLTIQRTEQRDSAMYRCASSSLGRGPSGANVLTFGAGSRLTVL.

This clonotype was seen at least ten times. The rearrangement links TRBV9 to TRBJ1-3; unclear D gene. The CDR3 runs 13 residues. Germline-derived CDR1 and CDR2 are SGDLS and YYNGEE. The V end was cut by 2 bases, the J end by 3 bases, with 6 bases between. CDR3 nucleotide sequence: TGTGCCAGCAGCGTCTCCCTTGGAAACACCATATATTTT. It encodes CASSVSLGNTIYF. Supplemented by reference TRBV9 and TRBJ1-3, the full variable domain reads DSGVTQTPKHLITATGQRVTLRCSPRSGDLSVYWYQQSLDQGLQFLIQYYNGEERAKGNILERFSAQQFPDLHSELNLSSLELGDSALYFCASSVSLGNTIYFGEGSWLTVV.

The chain joins TRBV29-1 to TRBJ2-7; unclear D gene. Germline V gene data show CDR1 as SQVTM and CDR2 as ANQGSEA. Trimming cost V 5 bases and J 3 bases, with 5 bases left between them. The CDR3 totals 10 residues. CDR3 DNA: TGCAGCGTTTTGGACTACGAGCAGTACTTC. This gives the protein CSVLDYEQYF.

This clonotype was found many times. The chain has TRBV4-1 and TRBJ2-5; D ambiguous. This CDR3 is built from 15 residues. Trimming removed 4 bases at V and 2 bases at J, with 14 bases between. Germline CDR1 reads MGHRA; CDR2 reads YSYEKL. CDR3: CASSPTLGRQETQYF. CDR3 bases: TGCGCCAGCAGCCCCACGTTAGGCCGTCAAGAGACCCAGTACTTC.

At least ten counts were recorded for this clonotype. The V gene is TRBV5-1, the J gene TRBJ2-7; D may be TRBD1 or TRBD2 (5 bases each). V shed 6 bases and J shed 1 base, with 20 bases lying between them. This CDR3 comprises 16 residues. Germline V gives CDR1 SGHRS, CDR2 YFSETQ. CDR3 DNA sequence: TGCGCCAGCAACCTCGGTTGGGGGTCCGGGTCCTACGAGCAGTACTTC. This encodes CASNLGWGSGSYEQYF.

This sequence joins TRBV27 and TRBJ2-1, with 9 nucleotides matching TRBD2. J gave up 0 bases and V 4 bases, and 1 base lay outside the gene matches. CDR3 size: 15 residues. Germline loops: CDR1 MNHEY, CDR2 SMNVEV (reference sequence). The CDR3 spells CASSYSGSSYNEQFF. The CDR3 nucleotides read TGTGCCAGCAGTTATAGCGGGAGCTCCTACAATGAGCAGTTCTTC.

This clonotype has a single count. One end of the junction is discordant with germline, which a read error may explain. The chain employs TRBV13 and TRBJ2-1, with TRBD2 identical over 7 bases. Germline CDR1 is PRHDT and CDR2 is FYEKMQ (reference sequence). This CDR3 region has 15 residues. As DNA, the CDR3 is TGTGCCAGCAGCCCCCGGGGCGGGAGATACAATGAGCAGTTATTC. Translated: CASSPRGGRYNEQLF.

This clonotype was observed a few times. The CDR3 reads CASSFPVNQPQHF. The CDR3 region has the DNA TGTGCCAGCAGTTTCCCAGTCAATCAGCCCCAGCATTTT. The V and J genes are TRBV28 and TRBJ1-5; the D is unclear. Germline CDR1 is MDHEN and CDR2 is SYDVKM. The CDR3 has 13 residues. Deletions cut 3 bases from V and 3 bases from J, with 6 bases between.

This clonotype was seen repeatedly, ten times or more. The J gene is TRBJ2-3, the V gene TRBV28; TRBD2 matches at 16 bases. V lost 5 bases, J lost 4 bases, and 9 bases stayed unmatched. The CDR3 loop spans 18 amino acids. Germline loops: CDR1 MDHEN, CDR2 SYDVKM. CDR3 bases: TGTGCCAGCAGTCCCCCGGGACTAGCGGGAGGGGGCGCAGATACGCAGTATTTT. It translates to CASSPPGLAGGGADTQYF.

This clonotype was seen at least ten times. The genes are TRBV9 and TRBJ2-4; D remains unclear. Germline V CDR1 and CDR2: SGDLS, YYNGEE. Trimming removed 0 bases from V and 5 bases from J, with 6 bases in between. The CDR3 consists of 13 residues. The chain's CDR3 is CASSVDTENIQYF. The CDR3 nucleotides read TGTGCCAGCAGCGTAGACACTGAAAACATTCAGTACTTC.

In this sample, this clonotype turned up many times. The rearrangement links TRBV28 to TRBJ1-2; D might be TRBD1 (5 bases). V was shortened by 2 bases and J by 7 bases, with 11 bases between the two germline ends. The CDR3 has 13 amino acids. Germline V gene lookup returns CDR1 MDHEN and CDR2 SYDVKM. CDR3 amino acids: CASSLGRASGYTF. Written as DNA, the CDR3 is TGTGCCAGCAGTTTAGGCAGGGCAAGTGGCTACACCTTC.

This clonotype was detected ten times or more. The chain links TRBV28 to TRBJ2-7; possible D gene TRBD2, 5 bases. Trimming stripped 3 bases from V and 3 bases from J, with 6 bases between. The germline gives CDR1 MDHEN, CDR2 SYDVKM. The CDR3 extends over 12 amino acids. This CDR3 is CASSFRGYEQYF. CDR3 in DNA: TGTGCCAGCAGTTTCCGGGGCTACGAGCAGTACTTC.

This clonotype was detected many times. V usage is TRBV27 and J usage is TRBJ2-7; D unclear. The germline gives CDR1 MNHEY, CDR2 SMNVEV (reference sequence). V was clipped by 0 bases and J by 3 bases, with 6 bases between them. CDR3 length equals 13 residues. The CDR3: CASSLSWFYEQYF. CDR3 nucleotide sequence: TGTGCCAGCAGTTTATCTTGGTTCTACGAGCAGTACTTC.

This clonotype was picked up many times. The rearrangement joins TRBV27 to TRBJ2-7; D ambiguous. The V and J ends lost 8 bases and 0 bases respectively, with 8 bases between them. Germline CDR1 reads MNHEY; CDR2 reads SMNVEV (reference sequence). The CDR3 contains 12 residues. The CDR3 loop is CASFSVSYEQYF. The DNA of the CDR3 is TGTGCCAGCTTCTCAGTCTCCTACGAGCAGTACTTC.

This clonotype was observed a few times. This chain uses TRBV7-9 with TRBJ2-1; maybe TRBD2 (6 bases). V shed 9 bases and J shed 7 bases, with 16 bases lying between them. The CDR3 is made up of 13 amino acids. The germline gives CDR1 SEHNR, CDR2 FQNEAQ (reference sequence). The CDR3 DNA reads TGTGCCAGGGAGGGGCCGGCGAGGAATGAGCAGTTCTTC. Its translation is CAREGPARNEQFF.

This clonotype was counted many times. CDR3 DNA: TGTGCCAGCAGTTGGGGGGCGGGATACGAGCAGTACTTC. It specifies CASSWGAGYEQYF. The genes are TRBV25-1 and TRBJ2-7, with D possibly being TRBD1 or TRBD2 (6 bases each). The germline V gene encodes CDR1 MGHDK and CDR2 SYGVNS. Trimming pared 5 bases from V and 4 bases from J, leaving 12 bases between. The CDR3 has 13 amino acids.

This clonotype showed up many times. The gene calls are TRBV9 and TRBJ2-3; maybe TRBD2 (6 bases). Trimming cost V 4 bases and J 2 bases, with 17 bases left between them. The germline V gene encodes CDR1 SGDLS and CDR2 YYNGEE. This CDR3 has 16 amino acids. Written as DNA, the CDR3 is TGTGCCAGCAGCCCCCTTTGGGGGGAGAACACAGATACGCAGTATTTT. Residues: CASSPLWGENTDTQYF. Supplemented by reference TRBV9 and TRBJ2-3, the full variable domain reads DSGVTQTPKHLITATGQRVTLRCSPRSGDLSVYWYQQSLDQGLQFLIQYYNGEERAKGNILERFSAQQFPDLHSELNLSSLELGDSALYFCASSPLWGENTDTQYFGPGTRLTVL.